Listed below are T cell receptor beta chains from one sample, sequenced in a study of T cell responses to AZD1222 COVID-19 vaccine. Measured with immunoSEQ multiplex PCR; TCRdb has only the in-frame clones, and not every one. The repertoire holds under 80,000 clones, with roughly 78% as singletons. The sample was peripheral blood, taken on day 0 of MenACWY control vaccination. These receptors were collected from an adult in good health. CDR3s include the opening cysteine and the closing phenylalanine or tryptophan. Fields, in order: clone size, V gene, J gene, CDR3 protein. A row's size may be missing; if present it is once, few, many or a size class.

NA	TRBV5-5	TRBJ2-7	CASSLATVLPYEQYF
NA	TRBV19	TRBJ1-5	CASSLTRQAYNQPQHF
NA	TRBV10-3	TRBJ2-2	CAISYGPARTGELFF
NA	TRBV5-6	TRBJ1-3	CASSSDSSGNTIYF
NA	TRBV5-6	TRBJ1-6	CASSPGVGGHSPLHF
NA	TRBV30	TRBJ1-4	CAWSVGGRNEKLFF
NA	TRBV19	TRBJ1-2	CASSIDLQGFYGYTF
NA	TRBV28	TRBJ1-2	CASSRQGNYGYTF
NA	TRBV6-6	TRBJ2-2	CASSYSRSGELFF
NA	TRBV30	TRBJ1-5	CAWRQSDRENQPQHF
NA	TRBV6-6	TRBJ1-2	CASTPDRGSGGYTF
NA	TRBV6-5	TRBJ2-7	CASSYGSGGAREQYF
once	TRBV28	TRBJ1-2	CASSRTLSTGYGYTF
NA	TRBV7-2	TRBJ2-1	CASSLKRGLMNEQFF
few	TRBV9	TRBJ2-3	CASSVGSGGGSDTQYF
NA	TRBV7-8	TRBJ2-3	CASSSFGLAGGPSTDTQYF
NA	TRBV9	TRBJ2-3	CASSALGGAFYTDTQYF
few	TRBV5-4	TRBJ2-2	CASSPGTSGRGELFF
NA	TRBV28	TRBJ1-2	CASSLASLYGYTF
NA	TRBV7-6	TRBJ2-2	CASSAGTSGRGTGELFF
NA	TRBV10-3	TRBJ1-5	CAISIYQPQHF
NA	TRBV9	TRBJ2-3	CASSPQYGLAGSTDTQYF
few	TRBV2	TRBJ1-1	CASSGAVKNTEAFF
NA	TRBV4-1	TRBJ1-2	CASSQVLGPYGYTF
NA	TRBV6-1	TRBJ1-1	CASSDRGNTEAFF
NA	TRBV19	TRBJ2-1	CASSSLRGISSYNEQFF
NA	TRBV23-1	TRBJ2-7	CASSPLPGHHYEQYF
NA	TRBV2	TRBJ1-2	CASSSEGYGYTF
NA	TRBV11-2	TRBJ2-7	CASSLKRDRGHEQYF
NA	TRBV7-2	TRBJ2-7	CASSLESVSEQYF
NA	TRBV7-2	TRBJ2-2	CASSLSGGYSTGELFF
NA	TRBV9	TRBJ2-1	CASSAPGGTSGYNEQFF
NA	TRBV4-2	TRBJ2-7	CASSQDGGGVAQYF
once	TRBV5-4	TRBJ1-1	CASSLGGSPLIRGTEAFF
NA	TRBV7-6	TRBJ2-2	CASSPSTGSANTGELFF
NA	TRBV2	TRBJ1-5	CASSVLGSNQPQHF
NA	TRBV5-4	TRBJ1-5	CASSLGLYQPQHF
NA	TRBV20-1	TRBJ1-1	CSASRQGPQNTEAFF
NA	TRBV19	TRBJ1-2	CASSITTDVGGYTF
NA	TRBV5-1	TRBJ2-2	CASSLVTETGELFF
NA	TRBV5-1	TRBJ2-6	CASSSGEAGANVLTF
once	TRBV10-3	TRBJ2-1	CAISSSGRAGNEQFF
NA	TRBV7-8	TRBJ1-1	CASSLDPGMITEAFF
NA	TRBV28	TRBJ1-5	CASSLPGDFFYSNQPQHF
few	TRBV28	TRBJ2-3	CASSSDTDTQYF
few	TRBV29-1	TRBJ1-2	CSVIFFAGVGGYTF
NA	TRBV30	TRBJ1-5	CAWSRTGGNQPQHF
NA	TRBV19	TRBJ1-1	CASSIRLATEAFF
NA	TRBV11-2	TRBJ1-6	CASRGRRDRGDNSPLHF
NA	TRBV7-2	TRBJ2-4	CASSLVLGRGNIQYF
once	TRBV5-1	TRBJ2-2	CASSGGTGNTGELFF
NA	TRBV6-6	TRBJ1-6	CASSLLSSNSPLHF
few	TRBV7-9	TRBJ2-3	CASSGTLTDTQYF
NA	TRBV7-2	TRBJ2-5	CASTPSSGVGTQYF